A selection of T cell receptor beta chains follows, all from one sample in a study of blood T cell repertoires in COVID-19. The assay was immunoSEQ multiplex PCR, and TCRdb's table has in-frame clones only and misses some. The data show some 200,000 clones, 80% to 85% seen once. Specimen: PBMCs or T cells enriched from blood (not recorded which). These receptors all come from a man aged 35-49 years who had recovered from COVID-19. Each CDR3 is given with its conserved first and last residue. The D gene is left open where the match is weak. Where a row states a size, it is once, few, many or the class of an expanded clone; other rows omit it.

cdr3_length	d_call	j_call	clone_size	v_call	cdr3_aa	cdr3_nt
13	NA	TRBJ2-7	NA	TRBV6-1	CASSFTSPYEQYF	TGTGCCAGCAGTTTCACTAGCCCCTACGAGCAGTACTTC
15	NA	TRBJ1-4	NA	TRBV5-1	CASSYQGDANEKLFF	TGCGCCAGCAGCTACCAGGGTGATGCTAATGAAAAACTGTTTTTT
13	TRBD1	TRBJ1-2	NA	TRBV5-1	CASSEGQGFGYTF	TGCGCCAGCAGCGAGGGACAGGGTTTTGGCTACACCTTC
16	TRBD1	TRBJ1-1	NA	TRBV28	CASSQGWHRGNTEAFF	TGTGCCAGCAGTCAGGGTTGGCACAGGGGAAACACTGAAGCTTTCTTT
12	TRBD1	TRBJ1-1	NA	TRBV28	CASNGPQGEAFF	TGTGCCAGTAACGGCCCACAGGGGGAAGCTTTCTTT
16	TRBD2	TRBJ2-3	NA	TRBV7-9	CASSPIAGGSTDTQYF	TGTGCCAGCAGCCCGATAGCGGGGGGATCAACAGATACGCAGTATTTT
14	NA	TRBJ1-6	NA	TRBV6-5	CASEGGSYNSPLHF	TGTGCCAGTGAGGGAGGCTCCTATAATTCACCCCTCCACTTT
15	NA	TRBJ1-5	NA	TRBV6-1	CASSEVGNAGQPQHF	TGTGCCAGCAGTGAAGTTGGGAATGCGGGTCAGCCCCAGCATTTT
16	TRBD1	TRBJ2-1	NA	TRBV14	CASSQKPGQARDEQFF	TGTGCCAGCAGCCAAAAGCCGGGACAGGCTCGGGATGAGCAGTTCTTC
14	TRBD1	TRBJ1-1	NA	TRBV14	CASSPIGGYTEAFF	TGTGCCAGCAGCCCAATAGGGGGCTACACTGAAGCTTTCTTT
15	TRBD1	TRBJ2-7	NA	TRBV6-2/TRBV6-3	CASSLETGAPYEQYF	TGTGCCAGCAGCCTGGAGACAGGGGCCCCCTACGAGCAGTACTTC
15	TRBD1	TRBJ1-6	once	TRBV6-4	CASSDNRGRNSPLHF	TGTGCCAGCAGCGACAACAGGGGCAGGAATTCACCCCTCCACTTT
15	NA	TRBJ1-3	NA	TRBV7-9	CASSLDRLSGNTIYF	TGTGCCAGCAGCCTAGACAGGCTCTCTGGAAACACCATATATTTT
13	NA	TRBJ1-2	few	TRBV6-2/TRBV6-3	CASSYGYRDGYTF	TGTGCCAGCAGTTACGGCTACAGGGACGGCTACACCTTC
13	TRBD1	TRBJ1-2	NA	TRBV6-5	CASTQGKVDGYTF	TGTGCCAGCACACAGGGGAAGGTGGATGGCTACACCTTC
16	TRBD2	TRBJ2-5	NA	TRBV2	CASSPLSGLRQETQYF	TGTGCCAGCAGCCCCCTTAGCGGGTTAAGACAAGAGACCCAGTACTTC
15	NA	TRBJ1-1	NA	TRBV20-1	CSASLGTGWNTEAFF	TGCAGTGCTAGTCTAGGAACAGGGTGGAACACTGAAGCTTTCTTT
13	NA	TRBJ1-2	NA	TRBV6-5	CASTTGFNYGYTF	TGTGCCAGCACCACGGGGTTTAACTATGGCTACACCTTC
15	NA	TRBJ1-1	NA	TRBV11-2	CASSLLRGTNTEAFF	TGTGCCAGCAGCTTACTAAGAGGAACAAACACTGAAGCTTTCTTT
12	NA	TRBJ1-1	NA	TRBV18	CASSPRGGVAFF	TGTGCCAGCTCACCTCGCGGGGGAGTGGCTTTCTTT
15	NA	TRBJ1-2	NA	TRBV11-2	CASSGSTRFDYGYTF	TGTGCCAGCAGCGGGAGTACTAGGTTCGACTATGGCTACACCTTC
17	TRBD1	TRBJ2-2	NA	TRBV4-1	CASSRPGQGGTAGELFF	TGCGCCAGCAGCAGACCGGGACAGGGGGGGACTGCCGGGGAGCTGTTTTTT
15	NA	TRBJ2-7	NA	TRBV10-2	CASSEAVGSSYEQYF	TGCGCCAGCAGTGAAGCTGTGGGCAGCTCCTACGAGCAGTACTTC
14	TRBD1	TRBJ1-2	few	TRBV18	CASSPRRDSYGYTF	TGTGCCAGCTCACCAAGGCGGGACAGCTATGGCTACACCTTC